The T cell receptor (beta chain) described here comes from a study of vaccination and CD4 T cells after COVID-19. As to this clonotype: Antigen: not known.

Treatment meaning: roughly 10-day PBMC culture with coronavirus spike peptide pools or control peptides (ViraFEST assay). CD4+ T lymphocytes from the unexposed donor were collected before the COVID-19 pandemic (2011-2018). In the ViraFEST assay, peptide-pool expansion preceded TCR sequencing of expanded clonotypes. Available cell numbers determined whether unexposed-donor CD4+ T cells were probed with SARS-CoV-2 S/N and four cold-coronavirus spikes. At the Johns Hopkins FTIC core, DNA taken from cultured CD4+ T cells was sequenced by way of the Oncomine TCR Beta short-read assay. MiXCR, run by TCRdb on the PCR reads, gives a single entry per CDR3 protein. The data show approximately 7,000 distinct CDR3 sequences, under 65% seen once. The V and J ends lost 5 bases and 1 base respectively, with 18 bases between them. Germline CDR1 reads SGHTA; CDR2 reads FQGNSA. The CDR3 contains 16 residues.

The genes are TRBV7-2 and TRBJ2-7; D is perhaps TRBD1 (6 bases). The clonotype originates from a human donor in good health. The specimen was CD4+ T cells from blood, cultured in vitro. The CDR3 coding sequence is TGTGCCAGCAGCACCAACAGGGTCCGTTCGTCCTACGAGCAGTACTTC. It yields the protein CASSTNRVRSSYEQYF.